The present T cell receptor beta chain was sequenced within a study of metastatic and nonmetastatic thyroid tumors. Each patient came to thyroid surgery without any prior treatment (of any kind). MiXCR re-clonotyped the PCR reads for TCRdb. The repertoire holds 17,000 or so clones, with 27% as singletons. The clonotype was recovered from a female donor with papillary thyroid cancer or a benign thyroid nodule (not recorded which). Some clones in this sample may be carry-over from other donors' samples. Sequences were obtained from adjacent normal tissue.

This CDR3 is CASSLNRGYEQYF. In nucleotides, the CDR3 is TGCGCCAGCAGCTTGAACAGGGGGTACGAGCAGTACTTC. The chain carries TRBV5-1 and TRBJ2-7, with TRBD1 matching over 8 bases. The CDR3 loop spans 13 amino acids. Trimming removed 1 base from V and 4 bases from J; junction bases left unmatched: 1. From germline, CDR1 is SGHRS and CDR2 YFSETQ. Full variable domain (missing parts from reference TRBV5-1 and TRBJ2-7): KAGVTQTPRYLIKTRGQQVTLSCSPISGHRSVSWYQQTPGQGLQFLFEYFSETQRNKGNFPGRFSGRQFSNSRSEMNVSTLELGDSALYLCASSLNRGYEQYFGPGTRLTVT.